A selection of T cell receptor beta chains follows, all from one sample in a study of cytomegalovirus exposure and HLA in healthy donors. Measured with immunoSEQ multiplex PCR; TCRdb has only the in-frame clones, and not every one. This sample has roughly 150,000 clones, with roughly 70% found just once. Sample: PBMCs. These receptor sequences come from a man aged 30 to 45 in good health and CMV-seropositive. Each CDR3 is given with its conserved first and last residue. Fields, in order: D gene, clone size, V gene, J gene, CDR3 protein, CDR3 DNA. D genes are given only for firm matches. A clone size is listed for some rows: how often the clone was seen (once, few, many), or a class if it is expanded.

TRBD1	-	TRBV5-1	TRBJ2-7	CASSTGQEQYF	TGCGCCAGCAGCACAGGACAGGAACAGTACTTC
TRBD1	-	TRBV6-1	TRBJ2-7	CASSEWDRNYEQYF	TGTGCCAGCAGTGAATGGGACAGGAACTACGAGCAGTACTTC
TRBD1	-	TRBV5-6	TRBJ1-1	CASKRGGLGNTEAFF	TGTGCCAGCAAACGAGGGGGCCTGGGGAACACTGAAGCTTTCTTT
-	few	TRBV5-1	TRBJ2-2	CASSQGSVNGELFF	TGCGCCAGCAGCCAGGGGTCGGTTAACGGGGAGCTGTTTTTT
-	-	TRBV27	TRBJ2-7	CASSPQTGTYEQYF	TGTGCCAGCAGTCCCCAGACAGGAACCTACGAGCAGTACTTC
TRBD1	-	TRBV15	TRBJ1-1	CATSRGDSRGAEAFF	TGTGCCACCAGCAGAGGGGACAGCCGGGGAGCTGAAGCTTTCTTT
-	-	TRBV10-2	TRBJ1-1	CASSNQEDTEAFF	TGCGCCAGCAGCAATCAGGAGGACACTGAAGCTTTCTTT
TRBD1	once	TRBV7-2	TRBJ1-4	CASSPGGTEEKLFF	TGTGCCAGCAGCCCAGGGGGGACAGAAGAAAAACTGTTTTTT
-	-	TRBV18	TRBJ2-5	CASSLGQNQETQYF	TGTGCCAGCAGTCTCGGACAGAACCAAGAGACCCAGTACTTC
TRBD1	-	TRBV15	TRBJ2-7	CATSRDLGQGTSYEQYF	TGTGCCACCAGCAGAGATCTTGGACAGGGAACCTCCTACGAGCAGTACTTC
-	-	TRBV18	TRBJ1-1	CASSQTENTEAFF	TGTGCCAGCTCCCAGACAGAAAACACTGAAGCTTTCTTT
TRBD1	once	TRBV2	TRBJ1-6	CASWTGYNSPLHF	TGTGCCAGCTGGACAGGCTATAATTCACCCCTCCACTTT
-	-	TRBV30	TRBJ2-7	CAWSGSGDEQYF	TGTGCCTGGAGTGGGTCAGGGGACGAGCAGTACTTC
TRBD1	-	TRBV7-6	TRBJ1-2	CASSLGQGQGGYTF	TGTGCCAGCAGCTTAGGACAGGGTCAAGGTGGCTACACCTTC
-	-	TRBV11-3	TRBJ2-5	CASSSQETQYF	TGTGCCAGCAGCTCACAAGAGACCCAGTACTTC
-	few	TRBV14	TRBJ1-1	CASSLTTGGATEAFF	TGTGCCAGCAGCCTCACCACGGGGGGGGCAACTGAAGCTTTCTTT
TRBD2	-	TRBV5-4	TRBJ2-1	CASRRGGTSGSDEQFF	TGTGCCAGCAGGCGAGGGGGGACTAGCGGGAGCGATGAGCAGTTCTTC
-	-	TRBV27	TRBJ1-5	CASSLIGSLGGQPQHF	TGTGCCAGCAGTTTAATTGGGTCCCTCGGGGGACAGCCCCAGCATTTT
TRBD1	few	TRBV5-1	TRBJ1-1	CASSSGQGFDEAFF	TGCGCCAGCAGCTCGGGACAGGGTTTTGATGAAGCTTTCTTT
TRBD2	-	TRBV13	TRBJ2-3	CASSIRLAGNTDTQYF	TGTGCCAGCAGCATTAGACTAGCGGGCAACACAGATACGCAGTATTTT